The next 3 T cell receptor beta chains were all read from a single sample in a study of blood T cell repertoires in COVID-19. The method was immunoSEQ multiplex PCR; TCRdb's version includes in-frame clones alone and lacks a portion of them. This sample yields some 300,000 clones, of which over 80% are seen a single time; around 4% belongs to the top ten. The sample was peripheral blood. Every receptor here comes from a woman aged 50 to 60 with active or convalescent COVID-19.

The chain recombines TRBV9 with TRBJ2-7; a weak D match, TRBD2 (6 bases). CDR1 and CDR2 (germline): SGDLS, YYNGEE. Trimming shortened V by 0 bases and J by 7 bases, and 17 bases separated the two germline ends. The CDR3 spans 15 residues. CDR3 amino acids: CASSVDEAGYLEQYF. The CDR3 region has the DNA TGTGCCAGCAGCGTAGATGAGGCGGGGTACTTGGAGCAGTACTTC.

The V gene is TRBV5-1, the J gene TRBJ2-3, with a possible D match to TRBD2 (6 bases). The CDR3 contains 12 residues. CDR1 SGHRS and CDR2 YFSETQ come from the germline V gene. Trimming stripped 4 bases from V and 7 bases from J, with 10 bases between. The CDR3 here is CASSGTPNTQYF. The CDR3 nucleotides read TGCGCCAGCAGCGGGACTCCCAATACGCAGTATTTT.

The CDR3 region is CASSDQAFYGYTF. DNA of the CDR3: TGCGCCAGCAGTGATCAGGCATTCTATGGCTACACCTTC. This chain joins TRBV10-2 and TRBJ1-2; D call uncertain. The V end lost 3 bases, the J end lost 4 bases, and 9 bases lay between the germline ends. CDR1 and CDR2 from the germline V gene are WSHSY and SAAADI. This CDR3 spans 13 amino acids.